The clone carrying this T cell receptor beta chain was detected a few times. Amplified TCR beta CDR3 regions came from RNA transcripts. Primed by the HTBI set, a first-round RT-PCR was run on the TCR CDR3. TCRdb re-called the multiplex PCR reads through MiXCR, storing one row per CDR3 protein. The sample yields approximately 560,000 distinct CDR3 sequences, around 16% seen once. This sample is part of a study of T cells in Graves' hyperthyroidism and ophthalmopathy. There are 15 residues in the CDR3. Germline-derived CDR1 and CDR2 are MNHEY and SMNVEV (reference sequence). Trimming removed 2 bases from V and 5 bases from J, with 15 bases in between.

The sequenced sample was blood. The clonotype originates from a woman under 40 with Graves' hyperthyroidism. J is TRBJ1-2 and V is TRBV27; D possibly corresponds to TRBD1 (6 bases). In DNA form, the CDR3 reads TGTGCCAGCAGTTTAATGGGGCGGGGGGCTTATGGCTACACCTTC. It translates to CASSLMGRGAYGYTF.